This T cell receptor (beta chain) was found in a study of T cell responses to AZD1222 COVID-19 vaccine. The method was immunoSEQ multiplex PCR; TCRdb's version includes in-frame clones alone and lacks a portion of them. The data hold over 95,000 clones, with 87% observed a single time. Points on this clone: Its antigen is undetermined.

Study results and caveats: Sampling that yielded the repertoires occurred only after the peak T cell response. Of spike-specific TCRs, nearly half reportedly target regions left unmutated in variants. Two AZD1222 administrations were followed by greater Spike-specific TCR breadth and depth.

The V segment lost 6 bases and the J segment 6 bases; nucleotides outside the gene matches: 13. This CDR3 contains 15 residues. Germline CDR1 is LNHDA and CDR2 is SQIVND (reference sequence). This clonotype was sampled from an adult in good health. The V and J genes are TRBV19 and TRBJ2-7, with 8 bases lining up with TRBD2. The sample was peripheral blood, taken on day 0 of AZD1222 vaccination. CDR3 protein: CASRERGTQWGEQYF. The CDR3, as DNA: TGTGCCAGTAGGGAGCGGGGGACACAATGGGGCGAGCAGTACTTC.